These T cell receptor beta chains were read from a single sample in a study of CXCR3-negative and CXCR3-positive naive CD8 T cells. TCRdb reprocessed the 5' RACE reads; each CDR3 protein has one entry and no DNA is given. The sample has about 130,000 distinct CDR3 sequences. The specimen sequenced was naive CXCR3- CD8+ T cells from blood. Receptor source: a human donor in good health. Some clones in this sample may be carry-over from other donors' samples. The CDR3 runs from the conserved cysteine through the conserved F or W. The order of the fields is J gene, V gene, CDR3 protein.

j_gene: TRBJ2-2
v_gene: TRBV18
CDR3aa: CASSPRDRAHTGELFF

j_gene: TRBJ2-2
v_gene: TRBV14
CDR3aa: CASSQDLGDRPNTGELFF

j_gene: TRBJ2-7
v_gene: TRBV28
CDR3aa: CASSSTLGTFEQYF

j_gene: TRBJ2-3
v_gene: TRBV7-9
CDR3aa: CAITRGRRVEDTQYF

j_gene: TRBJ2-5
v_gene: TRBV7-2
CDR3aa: CASSPWDTEETQYF

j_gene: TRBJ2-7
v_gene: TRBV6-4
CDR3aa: CASRGTGGSNEQYF

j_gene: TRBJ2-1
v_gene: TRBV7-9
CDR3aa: CASHRPNEQFF

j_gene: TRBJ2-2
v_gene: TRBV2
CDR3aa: CASSPGTSGTTGELFF

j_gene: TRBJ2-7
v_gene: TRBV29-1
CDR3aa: CSVESGVTGPSYEQYF

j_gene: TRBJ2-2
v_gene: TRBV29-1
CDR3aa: CSVEDHQGTGATGELFF

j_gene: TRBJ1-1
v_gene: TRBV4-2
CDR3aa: CASSPRRGQNTEAFF

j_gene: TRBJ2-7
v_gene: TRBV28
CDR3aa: CASSPSGRASGPYEQYF

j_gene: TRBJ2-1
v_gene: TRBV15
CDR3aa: CATSFNSVTKGYEQFF

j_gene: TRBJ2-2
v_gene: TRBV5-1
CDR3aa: CASRSSSGPGGTGELFF

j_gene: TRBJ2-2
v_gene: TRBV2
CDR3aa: CAAVTSLTFTGELFF

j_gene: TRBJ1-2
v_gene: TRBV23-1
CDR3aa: CATRQGEYGYTF

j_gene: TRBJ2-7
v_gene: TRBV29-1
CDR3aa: CSARTGIDEQYF

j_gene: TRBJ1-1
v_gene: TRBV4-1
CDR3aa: CASSLLHGNTEAFF

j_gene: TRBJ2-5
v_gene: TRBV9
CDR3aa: CASSVAEPGQGVKTQYF

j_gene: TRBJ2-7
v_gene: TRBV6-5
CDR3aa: CASSYQWDGSYEQYF

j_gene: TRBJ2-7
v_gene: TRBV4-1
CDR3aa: CASSPLGKRGSSYEQYF

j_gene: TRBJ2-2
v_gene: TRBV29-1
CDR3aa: CSVVTSGRNTGELFF